This T cell receptor beta chain originates from a study of blood T cell repertoires in COVID-19. The ends were cut back, 0 bases at V and 2 bases at J, with 7 bases in the middle. The germline V gene encodes CDR1 LNHNV and CDR2 YYDKDF (reference sequence). The CDR3 contains 14 residues. Using immunoSEQ multiplex PCR, the repertoire was profiled, and TCRdb retains in-frame clones only, with some absent. This table has about 72,000 clones, approximately 82% appearing once. Sequencing input: peripheral blood. This rearrangement joins TRBV15 to TRBJ1-2; no clear D gene. This sequence was found in a man aged 55 to 70 with acute or convalescent COVID-19. The CDR3 spells CATSRDQVNYGYTF. The CDR3 coding sequence is TGTGCCACCAGCAGAGATCAGGTGAACTATGGCTACACCTTC.